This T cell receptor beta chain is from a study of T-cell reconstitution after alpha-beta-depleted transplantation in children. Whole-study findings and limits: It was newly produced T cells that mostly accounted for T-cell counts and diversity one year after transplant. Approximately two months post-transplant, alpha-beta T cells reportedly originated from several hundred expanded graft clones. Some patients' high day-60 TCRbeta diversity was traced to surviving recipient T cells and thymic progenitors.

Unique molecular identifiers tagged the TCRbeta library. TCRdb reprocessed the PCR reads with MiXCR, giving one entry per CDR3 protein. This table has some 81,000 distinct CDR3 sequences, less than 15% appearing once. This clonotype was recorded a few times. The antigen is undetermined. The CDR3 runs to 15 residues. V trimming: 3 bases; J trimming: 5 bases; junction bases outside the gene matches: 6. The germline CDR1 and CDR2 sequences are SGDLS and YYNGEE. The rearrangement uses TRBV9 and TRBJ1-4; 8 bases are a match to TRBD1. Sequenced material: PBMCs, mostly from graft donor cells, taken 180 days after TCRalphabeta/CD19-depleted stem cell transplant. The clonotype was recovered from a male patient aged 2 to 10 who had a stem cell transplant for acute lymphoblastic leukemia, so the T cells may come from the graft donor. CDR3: CASSATGTGNEKLFF. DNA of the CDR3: TGTGCCAGCAGCGCTACCGGGACAGGCAATGAAAAACTGTTTTTT.